Listed here are 27 T cell receptor beta chains from one sample, sequenced in a study of beta chain features in type 1 diabetes. Study results and limitations: Moderate but significant shortening of TCRB CDR3s was recorded in all four CD4+ subsets from Type 1 diabetes patients.

The isolated RNA, all of it, was reverse transcribed, so expressed TCRB transcripts were what got sequenced. The protocol was immunoSEQ multiplex PCR, while the TCRdb copy is restricted to in-frame clones and leaves out a portion. This repertoire shows about 150,000 clones, over 6% found once; its top ten account for 0.5%. Their target antigens are unknown. Sequencing was done on a sample of central memory CD4+ T cells from blood. The receptors derive from a man between 18 and 29 years old with type 1 diabetes.

The chain carries TRBV29-1 and TRBJ2-2; a possible D gene is TRBD1 (6 bases). Trimming left V 7 bases short and J 0 bases short, with 9 bases between. Per germline, CDR1 SQVTM and CDR2 ANQGSEA. The CDR3 extends over 13 amino acids. The CDR3 is CSAGHTNTGELFF. Here the CDR3 DNA reads TGCAGCGCGGGACATACGAACACCGGGGAGCTGTTTTTT.

This clone was picked up a small number of times. The chain links TRBV7-2 to TRBJ1-1; D is unclear. Per the germline V gene, CDR1 is SGHTA and CDR2 is FQGNSA. V lost 5 bases and J 7 bases, leaving 17 bases between the germline ends. There are 14 residues in the CDR3. The CDR3 loop reads CASSRLEGKGEAFF. CDR3 coding DNA: TGTGCCAGCAGCCGACTGGAGGGTAAGGGTGAAGCTTTCTTT.

V gene TRBV30 combines with J gene TRBJ2-2; D not certain. V was pared by 4 bases and J by 3 bases, with 6 bases between. Per germline, CDR1 GTSNPN and CDR2 SVGIG (reference sequence). The CDR3 is made up of 12 amino acids. In DNA, the CDR3 is TGTGCCTGGAACACATACACCGGGGAGCTGTTTTTT. Translated, it gives CAWNTYTGELFF. Based on the CDR3 plus reference TRBV30 and TRBJ2-2, the full variable domain is SQTIHQWPATLVQPVGSPLSLECTVEGTSNPNLYWYRQAAGRGLQLLFYSVGIGQISSEVPQNLSASRPQDRQFILSSKKLLLSDSGFYLCAWNTYTGELFFGEGSRLTVL.

The chain has TRBV7-9 and TRBJ2-5, with 14 bases identical to TRBD2. Trimming took 4 bases from V and 4 from J; bases not matched to a gene: 5. Germline V CDR1 and CDR2: SEHNR, FQNEAQ (reference sequence). There are 16 residues in the CDR3. CDR3 in amino acids: CASSSGTSGRLETQYF. The CDR3 DNA follows: TGTGCCAGCAGCTCCGGGACTAGCGGGAGATTAGAGACCCAGTACTTC.

This rearrangement joins TRBV7-2 to TRBJ2-1; 7 positions agree with TRBD2. Germline trimming cut 4 bases from V and 0 bases from J; bases unmatched to any gene: 12. The germline CDR1 and CDR2 sequences are SGHTA and FQGNSA. The CDR3 runs to 18 residues. The DNA for the CDR3 is TGTGCCAGCAGCTCCCGCGGGGGAGGGACGAGCTCCTACAATGAGCAGTTCTTC. This encodes CASSSRGGGTSSYNEQFF.

This chain joins TRBV6-1 and TRBJ2-7; 7 nucleotides align to TRBD1. V lost 4 bases and J lost 0; bases outside the gene matches: 3. The CDR3 sequence is 14 residues long. Germline assignment: CDR1 MNHNS and CDR2 SASEGT. CDR3 sequence: CASSGRTGSYEQYF. CDR3 nucleotide sequence: TGTGCCAGCAGTGGACGGACAGGCTCCTACGAGCAGTACTTC.

This clone was seen a handful of times. The chain is built from TRBV5-4 and TRBJ2-7; no reliable D call. V was trimmed by 0 bases and J by 0 bases, leaving 4 bases between them. CDR1 SGHNT and CDR2 YYREEE come from the germline V gene (reference sequence). The CDR3 runs 13 residues. The CDR3 here is CASSLVSSYEQYF. CDR3 bases: TGTGCCAGCAGCTTGGTATCCTCCTACGAGCAGTACTTC.

This clone was seen a few times. V usage is TRBV7-2 and J usage is TRBJ2-7, with unresolved D. The ends were cut back, 2 bases at V and 4 bases at J, with 6 bases in the middle. CDR1 and CDR2 (germline): SGHTA, FQGNSA. The CDR3 spans 12 residues. CDR3 protein: CASSLTQYEQYF. The DNA for the CDR3 is TGTGCCAGCAGCTTAACGCAGTACGAGCAGTACTTC.

The genes are TRBV6-1 and TRBJ2-5; D gene ambiguous. V shed 8 bases and J shed 2 bases, with 9 bases lying between them. CDR1 and CDR2 (germline): MNHNS, SASEGT. The CDR3 extends over 12 amino acids. The DNA of the CDR3 is TGTGCCAGCGCACAGTTACAAGAGACCCAGTACTTC. This sequence encodes CASAQLQETQYF.

This clone was picked up a small number of times. The chain carries TRBV7-9 and TRBJ2-3; tentatively, D is TRBD1 (6 bases). CDR1 is SEHNR, CDR2 FQNEAQ, per germline (reference sequence). V dropped 2 bases and J dropped 3 bases, with 12 bases sitting between them. The CDR3 is 15 residues long. CDR3 residues: CASSLTTGRTDTQYF. As DNA, the CDR3 is TGTGCCAGCAGCTTAACCACAGGGCGGACAGATACGCAGTATTTT.

This chain joins TRBV7-9 and TRBJ2-2, with a weak D call TRBD1 (5 bases). V dropped 5 bases and J dropped 8 bases, with 9 bases sitting between them. This CDR3 spans 12 amino acids. CDR1 and CDR2 from the germline V gene are SEHNR and FQNEAQ (reference sequence). The CDR3 reads CASSPQGGELFF. CDR3 in DNA: TGTGCCAGCAGCCCGCAGGGAGGGGAGCTGTTTTTT.

The table lists this clone with a few counts. This CDR3 is CAISVNGEAFF. As DNA, the CDR3 is TGTGCCATCAGTGTTAACGGTGAAGCTTTCTTT. The chain employs TRBV10-3 and TRBJ1-1; D is uncertain. The germline gives CDR1 ENHRY, CDR2 SYGVKD. Trimming pared 4 bases from V and 7 bases from J, leaving 7 bases between. The length of the CDR3 is 11 residues.

This chain joins TRBV2 and TRBJ1-1; 9 positions agree with TRBD1. The length of the CDR3 is 14 residues. V gave up 5 bases and J gave up 4 bases; unmatched junction bases: 5. The germline V gene encodes CDR1 SNHLY and CDR2 FYNNEI. CDR3 DNA: TGTGCCAGCAGTCAACAGGGGGCGAGCACTGAAGCTTTCTTT. It specifies CASSQQGASTEAFF.

This clone was counted between two and nine times. This chain uses TRBV5-1 with TRBJ2-7; D is ambiguous. V lost 0 bases and J lost 2, with 9 bases in between. The germline gives CDR1 SGHRS, CDR2 YFSETQ. The CDR3 is 14 amino acids. The CDR3 DNA reads TGCGCCAGCAGCTTGGAAGCAAAAACCTACGAGCAGTACTTC. Translating it yields CASSLEAKTYEQYF.

This clone has more than one count but fewer than ten. This chain joins TRBV9 and TRBJ2-7; a weak D match, TRBD1 (5 bases). The length of the CDR3 is 13 residues. Germline V gene sequence: CDR1 SGDLS, CDR2 YYNGEE. Deletions cut 4 bases from V and 2 bases from J, with 10 bases between. CDR3 sequence (DNA): TGTGCCAGCAGCTCCAGGGCCCCCTACGAGCAGTACTTC. Translation: CASSSRAPYEQYF.

This clone was counted a few times. The V gene is TRBV4-1, the J gene TRBJ1-2, with D possibly matching TRBD1 (6 bases). V was clipped by 1 base and J by 4 bases, with 16 bases between them. CDR3 length equals 16 residues. Germline V lookup: CDR1 MGHRA, CDR2 YSYEKL. CDR3: CASSQGGQIRPYGYTF. In DNA form, the CDR3 reads TGCGCCAGCAGCCAAGGAGGACAGATCCGTCCCTATGGCTACACCTTC.

This clone has just a few counts. The V call is TRBV30, the J call TRBJ1-2, with 8 nucleotides matching TRBD1. J gave up 4 bases and V 1 base, and 11 bases lay outside the gene matches. This CDR3 is 16 amino acids long. The germline CDR1 and CDR2 sequences are GTSNPN and SVGIG (reference sequence). CDR3 protein: CAWSESGAGGVYGYTF. The CDR3 DNA sequence: TGTGCCTGGAGTGAAAGCGGGGCAGGGGGCGTCTATGGCTACACCTTC. The whole variable domain, remainder taken from reference TRBV30 and TRBJ1-2, is SQTIHQWPATLVQPVGSPLSLECTVEGTSNPNLYWYRQAAGRGLQLLFYSVGIGQISSEVPQNLSASRPQDRQFILSSKKLLLSDSGFYLCAWSESGAGGVYGYTFGSGTRLTVV.

The rearrangement links TRBV19 to TRBJ2-2; possible D gene TRBD1, 6 bases. CDR3 length equals 13 residues. Trimming removed 11 bases from V and 8 bases from J, with 18 bases in between. From germline, CDR1 is LNHDA and CDR2 SQIVND (reference sequence). Here the CDR3 DNA reads TGTGCCGGACAACAGGGAAATCTAGGGGAGCTGTTTTTT. This encodes CAGQQGNLGELFF.

This sequence joins TRBV30 and TRBJ2-7; TRBD2 matches at 7 bases. The CDR3 totals 13 residues. Germline V CDR1 and CDR2: GTSNPN, SVGIG (reference sequence). The J segment lost 3 bases and the V segment lost 3 bases, leaving 5 bases of the junction unmatched. CDR3 bases: TGTGCCTGGAGAAGAGCGGGGTTCTACGAGCAGTACTTC. The encoded protein is CAWRRAGFYEQYF.

Note on this clone: In the same sample, other DNA sequences code for this CDR3. This chain connects TRBV30 to TRBJ2-7; possible D gene TRBD1, 6 bases. The V end was cut by 3 bases, the J end by 4 bases, with 10 bases between. This CDR3 has 12 amino acids. From germline, CDR1 is GTSNPN and CDR2 SVGIG (reference sequence). Here the CDR3 reads CAWSRDIYEQYF. In nucleotides, the CDR3 is TGTGCCTGGAGCAGGGACATTTACGAGCAGTACTTC. Based on the CDR3 plus reference TRBV30 and TRBJ2-7, the full variable domain is SQTIHQWPATLVQPVGSPLSLECTVEGTSNPNLYWYRQAAGRGLQLLFYSVGIGQISSEVPQNLSASRPQDRQFILSSKKLLLSDSGFYLCAWSRDIYEQYFGPGTRLTVT.

This clone was seen only a few times. The chain has TRBV7-2 and TRBJ2-2; 11 bases agree with TRBD2. This CDR3 spans 17 amino acids. J gave up 1 base and V 5 bases, and 6 bases lay outside the gene matches. Germline V gives CDR1 SGHTA, CDR2 FQGNSA. CDR3 in DNA: TGTGCCAGCAGCCTCTTTAGCGGGGGGGAGAACACCGGGGAGCTGTTTTTT. Amino acids: CASSLFSGGENTGELFF. Filled out from reference TRBV7-2 and TRBJ2-2, the complete variable domain reads GAGVSQSPSNKVTEKGKDVELRCDPISGHTALYWYRQSLGQGLEFLIYFQGNSAPDKSGLPSDRFSAERTGGSVSTLTIQRTQQEDSAVYLCASSLFSGGENTGELFFGEGSRLTVL.

In this sample, this clone turned up a few times. The V and J genes are TRBV7-2 and TRBJ2-3, with 9 bases lining up with TRBD2. V was pared by 1 base and J by 4 bases, with 6 bases of the junction left unmatched. CDR1 is SGHTA, CDR2 FQGNSA, per germline. This CDR3 has 16 residues. The CDR3 DNA reads as TGTGCCAGCAGCTTAGTTGGGACTAGCATGGCAGATACGCAGTATTTT. Its protein is CASSLVGTSMADTQYF. Looking up the rest from reference TRBV7-2 and TRBJ2-3 gives the full variable domain: GAGVSQSPSNKVTEKGKDVELRCDPISGHTALYWYRQSLGQGLEFLIYFQGNSAPDKSGLPSDRFSAERTGGSVSTLTIQRTQQEDSAVYLCASSLVGTSMADTQYFGPGTRLTVL.

The V and J genes are TRBV2 and TRBJ2-3; 7 bases are a match to TRBD1. Losses at the gene ends were 8 bases for V and 6 bases for J; bases not matched to a gene: 8. CDR1 is SNHLY and CDR2 is FYNNEI in the germline V gene. CDR3 length: 13 amino acids. The CDR3 spells CASGGLTGDTQYF. CDR3 DNA sequence: TGTGCCAGCGGCGGCTTGACAGGGGATACGCAGTATTTT.

CDR3 residues: CASSLLSADYSNQPQHF. The CDR3 DNA follows: TGTGCCAGCAGCTTGTTAAGCGCAGACTATAGCAATCAGCCCCAGCATTTT. The V and J genes are TRBV7-2 and TRBJ1-5, with D unresolved. CDR3 length: 17 residues. CDR1 is SGHTA, CDR2 FQGNSA, per germline. The V end was cut by 3 bases, the J end by 0 bases, with 15 bases between.

This clone has at least ten counts. The chain has TRBV18 and TRBJ2-2; the D gene is possibly TRBD2 (6 bases). The CDR3 loop spans 13 amino acids. CDR1 is KGHSH and CDR2 is LQKENI in the germline V gene. With 5 bases removed from V and 5 bases from J, the gap between germline ends came to 9 bases. CDR3 protein: CASSTGETGELFF. In DNA form, the CDR3 reads TGTGCCAGCTCAACGGGGGAGACCGGGGAGCTGTTTTTT.

Only one count was recorded for this clone. For the CDR3, the DNA is TGCGCCAGCAGCTTGGTGGCGGGAGGCTCCTACAATGAGCAGTTCTTC. It yields the protein CASSLVAGGSYNEQFF. J is TRBJ2-1 and V is TRBV5-1; 8 bases are shared with TRBD2. The CDR3 totals 16 residues. CDR1 is SGHRS, CDR2 YFSETQ, per germline. The trim removed 0 bases at V and 0 bases at J, leaving 2 bases unmatched.

This clone came up a few times. The chain is built from TRBV30 and TRBJ2-6; unclear D gene. V gave up 4 bases and J gave up 0 bases, with 7 bases separating them. The CDR3 extends over 14 amino acids. In germline, CDR1 is GTSNPN, CDR2 SVGIG (reference sequence). CDR3 nucleotide sequence: TGTGCCTGGACGCCGGTCTCTGGGGCCAACGTCCTGACTTTC. As protein: CAWTPVSGANVLTF.